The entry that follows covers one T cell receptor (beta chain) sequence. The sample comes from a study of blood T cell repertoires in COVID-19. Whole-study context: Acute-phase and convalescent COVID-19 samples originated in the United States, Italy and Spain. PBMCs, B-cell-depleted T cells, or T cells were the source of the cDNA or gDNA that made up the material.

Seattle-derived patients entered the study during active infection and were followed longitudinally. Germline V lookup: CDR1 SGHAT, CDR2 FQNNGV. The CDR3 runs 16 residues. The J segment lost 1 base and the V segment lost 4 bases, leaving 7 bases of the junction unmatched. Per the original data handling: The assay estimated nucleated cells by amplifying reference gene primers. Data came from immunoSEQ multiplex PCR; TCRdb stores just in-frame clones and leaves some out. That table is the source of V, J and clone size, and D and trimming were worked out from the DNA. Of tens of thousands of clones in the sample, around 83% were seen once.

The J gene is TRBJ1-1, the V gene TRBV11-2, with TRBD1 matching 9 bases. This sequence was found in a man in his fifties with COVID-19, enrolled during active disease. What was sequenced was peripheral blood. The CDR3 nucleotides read TGTGCCAGCAGCTCGGGGGACAGGGTTTGGAACACTGAAGCTTTCTTT. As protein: CASSSGDRVWNTEAFF.